One and the same sample provided the 21 T cell receptor beta chains below, sequenced in a study of cytomegalovirus exposure and HLA in healthy donors. PCR involved 60 Vbeta and 13 Jbeta primers. TCRdb's table, derived via immunoSEQ multiplex PCR, lists solely in-frame clones and lacks some. Here the sample spans 150,000 to 250,000 clones, 79% being singletons. The sequenced sample was PBMCs. The receptor source for this set is a girl between 10 and 17 years old in good health and CMV-seropositive.

The genes are TRBV10-3 and TRBJ1-5; D is unresolved. The CDR3 covers 15 residues. The germline CDR1 and CDR2 sequences are ENHRY and SYGVKD. Trimming shortened V by 2 bases and J by 7 bases, and 15 bases separated the two germline ends. CDR3 protein: CAISEDLGSSQPQHF. The CDR3 DNA reads TGTGCCATCAGTGAGGATTTGGGGTCTAGCCAGCCCCAGCATTTT.

This clone was observed once. This chain connects TRBV6-4 to TRBJ2-5, with 7 bases that match TRBD2. The V gene end was trimmed by 0 bases and the J gene end by 2 bases; junction bases not matched to a gene: 3. CDR3 length equals 15 residues. Germline CDR1 and CDR2: MRHNA and SNTAGT. CDR3 sequence: CASSDSVGGQETQYF. In nucleotides, the CDR3 is TGTGCCAGCAGTGACTCTGTCGGGGGGCAAGAGACCCAGTACTTC.

In the case of this clone: Additional DNA sequences in this sample encode the identical CDR3. The chain is built from TRBV6-4 and TRBJ2-7; the match to TRBD2 covers 8 bases. V was clipped by 6 bases and J by 6 bases; unmatched bases: 7. The CDR3 is 13 residues long. Germline V lookup: CDR1 MRHNA, CDR2 SNTAGT. The CDR3 region has the DNA TGTGCCAGCAGAGCGGGACTAGATGGCGAGCAGTACTTC. Protein product: CASRAGLDGEQYF.

J is TRBJ2-5 and V is TRBV4-2; D perhaps matches TRBD2 (5 bases). Germline values: CDR1 LGHNA, CDR2 YNFKEQ. CDR3 length: 16 residues. Trimming pared 1 base from V and 5 bases from J, leaving 17 bases between. The CDR3: CASSQGDGVSHETQYF. Here the CDR3 DNA reads TGTGCCAGCAGCCAAGGCGACGGGGTCTCCCATGAGACCCAGTACTTC.

This clone was seen once. The genes are TRBV27 and TRBJ1-4, with D perhaps TRBD1 (6 bases). The germline V gene has CDR1 MNHEY and CDR2 SMNVEV (reference sequence). The V end lost 1 base, the J end lost 8 bases, and 14 bases lay between the germline ends. The CDR3 sequence is 15 residues long. The CDR3 sequence: CASSLLGRGDEKLFF. Here the CDR3 DNA reads TGTGCCAGCAGTTTATTGGGCAGGGGCGACGAAAAACTGTTTTTT.

The chain recombines TRBV5-6 with TRBJ1-5, with a possible D match to TRBD1 (6 bases). Looked up from germline, CDR1 is SGHDT and CDR2 is YYEEEE. V was clipped by 2 bases and J by 6 bases, with 15 bases between them. This CDR3 spans 15 amino acids. CDR3 nucleotides: TGTGCCAGCAGCTTTGGGACAATGATACCTCAGCCCCAGCATTTT. This gives the protein CASSFGTMIPQPQHF. Together with reference TRBV5-6 and TRBJ1-5, the CDR3 gives the full variable domain: DAGVTQSPTHLIKTRGQQVTLRCSPKSGHDTVSWYQQALGQGPQFIFQYYEEEERQRGNFPDRFSGHQFPNYSSELNVNALLLGDSALYLCASSFGTMIPQPQHFGDGTRLSIL.

The chain has TRBV6-1 and TRBJ1-1; D gene ambiguous. There are 14 residues in the CDR3. The V gene lost 6 bases and the J gene lost 4 bases, with 15 bases spanning the gap. Germline CDR1 and CDR2: MNHNS and SASEGT. This chain's CDR3 is CASREGVGATEAFF. The CDR3, as DNA: TGTGCCAGCAGGGAGGGTGTTGGAGCCACTGAAGCTTTCTTT.

The J gene is TRBJ2-6, the V gene TRBV27; a possible D gene is TRBD1 (5 bases). CDR1 is MNHEY, CDR2 SMNVEV, per germline (reference sequence). The CDR3 length is 14 residues. V lost 4 bases to trimming and J lost 4 bases, with 8 bases between them. The CDR3 loop reads CASSYGAGANVLTF. The CDR3 DNA reads TGTGCCAGCAGTTATGGGGCCGGGGCCAACGTCCTGACTTTC.

The gene calls are TRBV27 and TRBJ1-1; 7 bases line up with TRBD1. The J segment lost 5 bases and the V segment lost 3 bases, leaving 18 bases of the junction unmatched. The CDR3 covers 18 residues. Germline V gene data show CDR1 as MNHEY and CDR2 as SMNVEV (reference sequence). CDR3 nucleotides: TGTGCCAGCAGTTTTCTTGGTTTCGGACAGGTTGTATGGACTGAAGCTTTCTTT. Translating it yields CASSFLGFGQVVWTEAFF.

V gene TRBV12-5 combines with J gene TRBJ2-7, with TRBD2 matching over 8 bases. CDR1 is LGHNT and CDR2 is FRNRAP in the germline V gene. The CDR3 loop spans 13 amino acids. J was trimmed by 5 bases and V by 11 bases; bases with no gene match: 11. Written as DNA, the CDR3 is TGTGCTGCCCTGGATAGCGGGGCCAACGAGCAGTACTTC. Amino acid sequence: CAALDSGANEQYF.

There are a few counts of this clone. This chain joins TRBV11-2 and TRBJ1-1; the D gene is possibly TRBD1 (5 bases). This CDR3 comprises 14 residues. Germline CDR1 and CDR2: SGHAT and FQNNGV. Deletions cut 2 bases from V and 8 bases from J, with 15 bases between. CDR3 bases: TGTGCCAGCAGCTTACCCTGGGGGAGGATCGAAGCTTTCTTT. Amino acids: CASSLPWGRIEAFF.

The chain employs TRBV5-1 and TRBJ2-5; possible D gene TRBD2, 6 bases. Germline CDR1 is SGHRS and CDR2 is YFSETQ. V dropped 0 bases and J dropped 4 bases, with 13 bases sitting between them. The CDR3 runs to 15 residues. CDR3 in amino acids: CASSLVPRGGETQYF. In nucleotides, the CDR3 is TGCGCCAGCAGCTTGGTCCCAAGGGGAGGAGAGACCCAGTACTTC.

This CDR3 reads CATSRGAGATNTGELFF. The DNA of the CDR3 is TGTGCCACCAGCAGGGGAGCGGGGGCCACGAACACCGGGGAGCTGTTTTTT. V is TRBV15 and J is TRBJ2-2, with 8 bases aligning to TRBD2. V gave up 3 bases and J gave up 0 bases; unmatched junction bases: 6. Per the germline V gene, CDR1 is LNHNV and CDR2 is YYDKDF (reference sequence). CDR3 size: 17 residues.

This clone came up a few times. The chain recombines TRBV5-6 with TRBJ1-1; D ambiguous. Germline V gene sequence: CDR1 SGHDT, CDR2 YYEEEE. This CDR3 has 16 amino acids. V lost 0 bases to trimming and J lost 0 bases, with 12 bases between them. Here the CDR3 DNA reads TGTGCCAGCAGCTTGGGATTGGGCAACATGAACACTGAAGCTTTCTTT. Translation gives CASSLGLGNMNTEAFF.

This chain connects TRBV10-3 to TRBJ1-1; D may be TRBD1 (6 bases). This CDR3 spans 11 amino acids. V was trimmed by 11 bases and J by 4 bases, leaving 11 bases between them. The germline gives CDR1 ENHRY, CDR2 SYGVKD. The CDR3 coding sequence is TGTGCCGCCCGGGGGGCCACTGAAGCTTTCTTT. Translating it yields CAARGATEAFF.

This rearrangement joins TRBV4-1 to TRBJ1-5; 8 bases line up with TRBD1. From germline, CDR1 is MGHRA and CDR2 YSYEKL. There are 15 residues in the CDR3. With V trimmed by 0 bases and J by 4 bases, 2 bases remained unmatched. The CDR3 loop is CASSQDRQGNQPQHF. For the CDR3, the DNA is TGCGCCAGCAGCCAAGATCGACAGGGGAATCAGCCCCAGCATTTT.

This clone came up a few times. The chain employs TRBV7-7 and TRBJ2-2; no definite D call. The germline V gene encodes CDR1 SSHAT and CDR2 FNYEAQ (reference sequence). The CDR3 consists of 14 residues. The germline V and J ends were trimmed by 7 bases and 1 base, with 10 bases remaining between them. The CDR3: CASTSSGNTGELFF. DNA of the CDR3: TGTGCCAGCACCTCGTCCGGGAACACCGGGGAGCTGTTTTTT.

The chain links TRBV6-5 to TRBJ2-2; no clear D gene. Trimming removed 1 base from V and 1 base from J, with 10 bases in between. Germline values: CDR1 MNHEY, CDR2 SVGAGI. The CDR3 runs to 16 residues. CDR3 residues: CASSYFRVRNTGELFF. The CDR3 coding sequence is TGTGCCAGCAGTTACTTTCGCGTAAGGAACACCGGGGAGCTGTTTTTT.

The rearrangement uses TRBV27 and TRBJ2-2, with TRBD1 matching 9 bases. Germline V gene data show CDR1 as MNHEY and CDR2 as SMNVEV (reference sequence). The CDR3 contains 15 residues. The V and J ends lost 5 bases and 4 bases, in that order; junction bases with no gene match: 5. The CDR3 bases are TGTGCCAGCAGTGGCGACAGGGGGAGCACCGGGGAGCTGTTTTTT. Its translation: CASSGDRGSTGELFF.

The chain uses TRBV20-1 and TRBJ1-2; no reliable D call. Trimming removed 6 bases from V and 5 bases from J, with 10 bases in between. CDR3 size: 11 residues. CDR1 DFQATT and CDR2 SNEGSKA come from the germline V gene (reference sequence). The CDR3 bases are TGCAGTGCGGGAGGCGGTTATGGCTACACCTTC. It specifies CSAGGGYGYTF.

This chain links TRBV9 with TRBJ1-6; D gene unclear. The CDR3 is 13 residues long. Trimming removed 0 bases from V and 7 bases from J, with 5 bases in between. Germline CDR1 is SGDLS and CDR2 is YYNGEE. The CDR3 region has the DNA TGTGCCAGCAGCGTAGATGTAAATTCACCCCTCCACTTT. This encodes CASSVDVNSPLHF.